These 5 T cell receptor beta chains were sequenced from one sample in a study of cytomegalovirus exposure and HLA in healthy donors. The PCR had 60 Vbeta and 13 Jbeta primers. Repertoires were generated with immunoSEQ multiplex PCR, while TCRdb's copy carries only in-frame clones and drops some. The sample has more than 95,000 clones; more than 70% are singletons. The specimen was PBMCs. The receptors originated from a young man in good health and CMV-seronegative.

J is TRBJ2-2 and V is TRBV6-5; tentative D call: TRBD1 (6 bases). This CDR3 has 15 residues. Germline CDR1 and CDR2: MNHEY and SVGAGI. Trimming shortened V by 2 bases and J by 7 bases, and 14 bases separated the two germline ends. The CDR3, as DNA: TGTGCCAGCAGTTACACTCGCGACAGGATCGGGGAGCTGTTTTTT. Protein: CASSYTRDRIGELFF.

The chain has TRBV7-9 and TRBJ2-2; TRBD2 aligns across 13 bases. CDR3 length: 16 amino acids. Germline V lookup: CDR1 SEHNR, CDR2 FQNEAQ (reference sequence). The junction had 7 bases not matched to a gene; V was cut back by 5 bases and J by 7 bases. The CDR3 DNA follows: TGTGCCAGCAGCGGACGACTAGCGGGGGGCTACGGGGAGCTGTTTTTT. This translates into CASSGRLAGGYGELFF.

The chain is built from TRBV7-9 and TRBJ1-1; maybe TRBD1 (5 bases). Germline V gene sequence: CDR1 SEHNR, CDR2 FQNEAQ (reference sequence). The CDR3 contains 14 residues. Trimming pared 5 bases from V and 5 bases from J, leaving 15 bases between. The CDR3 loop is CASSLRDGRTEAFF. The CDR3 bases are TGTGCCAGCAGCCTCAGGGATGGTAGGACTGAAGCTTTCTTT.

V usage is TRBV6-4 and J usage is TRBJ2-2, with D possibly matching TRBD2 (5 bases). The CDR3 runs to 13 residues. Germline lookup yields CDR1 MRHNA and CDR2 SNTAGT. V was shortened by 4 bases and J by 6 bases, with 9 bases between the two germline ends. This chain's CDR3 is CASSVERAGELFF. For the CDR3, the DNA is TGTGCCAGCAGTGTTGAGAGGGCCGGGGAGCTGTTTTTT.

This clone was seen only once. V gene TRBV7-9 combines with J gene TRBJ2-5; 8 nucleotides align to TRBD2. V lost 7 bases and J lost 0; bases outside the gene matches: 10. The CDR3 runs 16 residues. Germline-derived CDR1 and CDR2 are SEHNR and FQNEAQ (reference sequence). This chain's CDR3 is CASNREGRGHQETQYF. The CDR3, as DNA: TGTGCCAGCAATCGGGAGGGGCGGGGCCACCAAGAGACCCAGTACTTC.